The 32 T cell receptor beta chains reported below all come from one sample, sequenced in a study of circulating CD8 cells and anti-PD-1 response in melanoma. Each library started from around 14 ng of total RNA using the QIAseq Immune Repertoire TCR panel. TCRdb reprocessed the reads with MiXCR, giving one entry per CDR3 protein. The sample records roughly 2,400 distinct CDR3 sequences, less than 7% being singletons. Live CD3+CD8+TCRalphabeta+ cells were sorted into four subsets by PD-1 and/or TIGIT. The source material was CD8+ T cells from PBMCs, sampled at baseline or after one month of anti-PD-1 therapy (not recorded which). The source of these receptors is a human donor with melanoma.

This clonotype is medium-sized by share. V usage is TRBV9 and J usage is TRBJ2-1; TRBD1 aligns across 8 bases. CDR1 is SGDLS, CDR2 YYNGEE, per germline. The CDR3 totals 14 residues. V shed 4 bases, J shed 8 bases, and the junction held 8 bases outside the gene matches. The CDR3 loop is CASSTTGGFDEQFF. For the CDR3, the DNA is TGTGCCAGCAGCACTACAGGGGGGTTCGATGAGCAGTTCTTC.

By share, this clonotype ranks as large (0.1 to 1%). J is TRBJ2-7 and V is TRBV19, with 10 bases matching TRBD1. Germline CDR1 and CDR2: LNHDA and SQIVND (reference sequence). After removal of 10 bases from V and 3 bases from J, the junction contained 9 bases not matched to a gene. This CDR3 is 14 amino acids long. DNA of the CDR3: TGTGCCACTCAACGGACAGGGGGGATCTACGAGCAGTACTTC. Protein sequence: CATQRTGGIYEQYF.

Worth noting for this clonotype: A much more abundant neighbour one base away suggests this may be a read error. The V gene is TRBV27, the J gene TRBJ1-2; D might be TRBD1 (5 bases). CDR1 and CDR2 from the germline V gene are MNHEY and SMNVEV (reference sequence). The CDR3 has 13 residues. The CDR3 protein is CASRVGVNNGYTF. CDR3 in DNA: TGTGCCAGCAGAGTAGGGGTTAACAATGGCTACACCTTC.

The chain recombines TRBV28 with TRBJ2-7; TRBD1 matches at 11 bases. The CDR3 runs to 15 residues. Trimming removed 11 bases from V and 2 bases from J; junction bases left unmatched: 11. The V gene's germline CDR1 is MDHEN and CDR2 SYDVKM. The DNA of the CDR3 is TGTGCCGGTAGTTTATCGGGACAGGGGGCCTACGAGCAGTACTTC. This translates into CAGSLSGQGAYEQYF.

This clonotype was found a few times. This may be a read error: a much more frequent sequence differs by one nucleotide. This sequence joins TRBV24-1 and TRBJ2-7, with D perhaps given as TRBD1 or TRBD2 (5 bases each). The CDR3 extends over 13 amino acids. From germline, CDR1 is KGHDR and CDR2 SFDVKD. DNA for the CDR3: TGTACCACCGGGAAGGGGAGCTCCTACGAGCAGTACTTC. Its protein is CTTGKGSSYEQYF.

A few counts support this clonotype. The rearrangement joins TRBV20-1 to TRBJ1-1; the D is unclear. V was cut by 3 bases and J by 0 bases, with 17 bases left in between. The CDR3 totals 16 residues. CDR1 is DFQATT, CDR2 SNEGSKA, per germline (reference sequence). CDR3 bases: TGCAGTGCTAGGCCTGCGAGCGGACCCGTGAACACTGAAGCTTTCTTT. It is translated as CSARPASGPVNTEAFF.

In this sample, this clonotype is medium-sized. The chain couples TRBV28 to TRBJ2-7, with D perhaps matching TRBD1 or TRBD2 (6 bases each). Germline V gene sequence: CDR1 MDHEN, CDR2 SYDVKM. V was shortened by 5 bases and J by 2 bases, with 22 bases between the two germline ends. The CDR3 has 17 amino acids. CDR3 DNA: TGTGCCAGCAGTCCCCCTACGGGGGCCTACTGGGCCTACGAGCAGTACTTC. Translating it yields CASSPPTGAYWAYEQYF.

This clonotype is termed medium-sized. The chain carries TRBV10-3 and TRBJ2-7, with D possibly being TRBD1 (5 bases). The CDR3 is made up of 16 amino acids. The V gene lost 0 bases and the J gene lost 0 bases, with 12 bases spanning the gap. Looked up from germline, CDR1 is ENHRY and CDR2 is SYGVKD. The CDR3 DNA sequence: TGTGCCATCAGTGAGTCTAGTGCAGGGTCCTCCTACGAGCAGTACTTC. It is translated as CAISESSAGSSYEQYF.

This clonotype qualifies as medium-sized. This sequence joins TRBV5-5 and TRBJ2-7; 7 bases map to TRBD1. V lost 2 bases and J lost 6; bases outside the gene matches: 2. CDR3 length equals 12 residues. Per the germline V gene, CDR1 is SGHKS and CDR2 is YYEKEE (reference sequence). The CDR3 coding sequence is TGTGCCAGCAGCTTAGGGGGCGGCGAGCAGTACTTC. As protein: CASSLGGGEQYF.

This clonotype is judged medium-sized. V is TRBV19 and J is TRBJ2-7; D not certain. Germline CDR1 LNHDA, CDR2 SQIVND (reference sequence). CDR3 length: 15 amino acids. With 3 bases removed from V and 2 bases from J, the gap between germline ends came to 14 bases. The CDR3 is CASSIGSGGTYEQYF. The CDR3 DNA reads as TGTGCCAGTAGTATCGGTTCAGGCGGAACCTACGAGCAGTACTTC.

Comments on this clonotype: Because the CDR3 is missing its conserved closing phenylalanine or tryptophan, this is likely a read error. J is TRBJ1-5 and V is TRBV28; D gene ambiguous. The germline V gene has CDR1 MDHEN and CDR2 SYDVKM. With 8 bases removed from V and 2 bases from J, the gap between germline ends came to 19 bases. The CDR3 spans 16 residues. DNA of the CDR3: TGTGCCAGCGGATTGCCAGCAGCAGGAGGCAATCAGCCCCAGCATTCT. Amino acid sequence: CASGLPAAGGNQPQHS.

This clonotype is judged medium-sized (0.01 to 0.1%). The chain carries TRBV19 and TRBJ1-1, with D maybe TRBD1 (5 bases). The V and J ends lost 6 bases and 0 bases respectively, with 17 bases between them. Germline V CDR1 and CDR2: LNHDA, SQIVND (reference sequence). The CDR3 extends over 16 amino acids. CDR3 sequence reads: CASSDSDSAMNTEAFF. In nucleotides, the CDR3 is TGTGCCAGTAGCGACAGTGATAGCGCCATGAACACTGAAGCTTTCTTT.

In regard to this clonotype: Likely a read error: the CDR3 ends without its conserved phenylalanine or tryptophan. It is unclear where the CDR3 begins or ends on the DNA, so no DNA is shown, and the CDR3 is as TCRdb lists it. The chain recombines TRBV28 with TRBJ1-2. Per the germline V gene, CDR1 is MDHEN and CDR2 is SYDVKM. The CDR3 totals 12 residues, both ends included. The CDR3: CASSFGRGGCTL.

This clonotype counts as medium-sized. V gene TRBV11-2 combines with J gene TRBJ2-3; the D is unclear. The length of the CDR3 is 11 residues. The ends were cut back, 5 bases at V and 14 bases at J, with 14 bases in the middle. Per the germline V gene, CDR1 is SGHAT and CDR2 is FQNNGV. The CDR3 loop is CASSQDPLLYF. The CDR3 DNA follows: TGTGCCAGCAGCCAGGATCCTTTGCTGTATTTT.

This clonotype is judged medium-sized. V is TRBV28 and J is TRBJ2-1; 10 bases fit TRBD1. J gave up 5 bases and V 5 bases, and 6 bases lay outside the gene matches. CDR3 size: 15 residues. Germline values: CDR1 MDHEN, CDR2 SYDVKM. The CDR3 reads CASSPSGTGDNEQFF. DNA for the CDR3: TGTGCCAGCAGTCCCTCCGGGACAGGGGACAATGAGCAGTTCTTC.

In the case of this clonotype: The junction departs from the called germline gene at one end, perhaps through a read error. CDR3 amino acids: CAGSMTRGAEASF. The CDR3, as DNA: TGTGCCGGCAGTATGACACGGGGGGCTGAAGCTTCCTTT. V and J are TRBV12-3 or TRBV12-4 and TRBJ1-1; tentatively, D is TRBD1 (6 bases). The CDR3 covers 13 residues.

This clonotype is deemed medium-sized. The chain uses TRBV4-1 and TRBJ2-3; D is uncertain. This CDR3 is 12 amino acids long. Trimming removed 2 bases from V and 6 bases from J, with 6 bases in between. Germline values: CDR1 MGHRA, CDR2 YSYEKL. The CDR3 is CASSQSGDTQYF. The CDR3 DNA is TGCGCCAGCAGCCAATCGGGTGATACGCAGTATTTT.

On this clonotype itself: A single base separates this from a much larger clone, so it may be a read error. The chain's CDR3 is CASSLGLAGAKTQHF. Written as DNA, the CDR3 is TGTGCCAGCAGTCTCGGACTAGCGGGGGCTAAGACCCAGCACTTC. This sequence joins TRBV27 and TRBJ2-5; 13 bases line up with TRBD2. The germline gives CDR1 MNHEY, CDR2 SMNVEV (reference sequence). CDR3 size: 15 residues.

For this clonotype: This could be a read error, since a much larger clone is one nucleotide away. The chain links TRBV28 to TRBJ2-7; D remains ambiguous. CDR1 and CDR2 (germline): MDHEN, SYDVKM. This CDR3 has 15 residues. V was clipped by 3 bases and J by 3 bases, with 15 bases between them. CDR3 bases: TGTGCCAGCAGTTTGACTGGTCGGCTACACTACGAGCAGTACTTC. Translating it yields CASSLTGRLHYEQYF.

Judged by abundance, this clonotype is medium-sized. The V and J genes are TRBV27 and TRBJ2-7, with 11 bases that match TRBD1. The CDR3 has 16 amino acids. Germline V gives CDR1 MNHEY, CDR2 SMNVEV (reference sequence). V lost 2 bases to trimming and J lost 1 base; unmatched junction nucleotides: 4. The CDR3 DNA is TGTGCCAGCAGTTTACTCGGGACAGGGGGATCCTACGAGCAGTACTTC. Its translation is CASSLLGTGGSYEQYF.

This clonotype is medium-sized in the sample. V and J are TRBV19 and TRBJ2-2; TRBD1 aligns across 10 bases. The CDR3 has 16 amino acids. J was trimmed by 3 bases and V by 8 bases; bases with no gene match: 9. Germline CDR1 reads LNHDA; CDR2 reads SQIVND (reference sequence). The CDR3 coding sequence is TGTGCCAGTCGATCTCCGGGACAGGGGTACACCGGGGAGCTGTTTTTT. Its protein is CASRSPGQGYTGELFF.

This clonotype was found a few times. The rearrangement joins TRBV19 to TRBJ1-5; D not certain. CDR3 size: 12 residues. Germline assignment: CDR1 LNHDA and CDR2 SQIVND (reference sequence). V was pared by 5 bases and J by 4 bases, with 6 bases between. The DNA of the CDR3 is TGTGCCAGTAGTCCCAGTAATCAGCCCCAGCATTTT. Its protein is CASSPSNQPQHF.

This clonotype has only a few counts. The DNA of the CDR3 is TGTGCCAGCGGGACAGGGGCGGGTCAGCCCCAGCATTTT. Translating gives CASGTGAGQPQHF. The gene calls are TRBV27 and TRBJ1-5; 10 bases fit TRBD1. The V segment lost 8 bases and the J segment 6 bases; nucleotides outside the gene matches: 4. This CDR3 has 13 residues. Germline loops: CDR1 MNHEY, CDR2 SMNVEV (reference sequence).

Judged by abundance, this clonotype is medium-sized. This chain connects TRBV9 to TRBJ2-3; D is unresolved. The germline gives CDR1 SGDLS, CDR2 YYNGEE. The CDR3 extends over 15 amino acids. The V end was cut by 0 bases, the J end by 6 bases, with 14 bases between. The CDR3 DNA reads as TGTGCCAGCAGCGTAGCTGGGCGCCCCGGGGATACGCAGTATTTT. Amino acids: CASSVAGRPGDTQYF. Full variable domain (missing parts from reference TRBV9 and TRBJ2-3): DSGVTQTPKHLITATGQRVTLRCSPRSGDLSVYWYQQSLDQGLQFLIQYYNGEERAKGNILERFSAQQFPDLHSELNLSSLELGDSALYFCASSVAGRPGDTQYFGPGTRLTVL.

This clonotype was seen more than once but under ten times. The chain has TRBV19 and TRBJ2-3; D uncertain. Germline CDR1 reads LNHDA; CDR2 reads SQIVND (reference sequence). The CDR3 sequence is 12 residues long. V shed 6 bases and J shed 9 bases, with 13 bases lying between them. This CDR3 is CASSNTLNTQYF. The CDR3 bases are TGTGCCAGTAGCAACACTTTGAACACGCAGTATTTT.

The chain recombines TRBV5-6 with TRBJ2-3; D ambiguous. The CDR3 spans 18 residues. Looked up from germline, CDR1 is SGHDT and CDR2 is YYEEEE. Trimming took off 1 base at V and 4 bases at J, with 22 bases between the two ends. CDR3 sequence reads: CASSLYVRPPGFPDTQYF. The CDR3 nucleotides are TGTGCCAGCAGCTTGTACGTTAGGCCCCCTGGCTTCCCAGATACGCAGTATTTT.

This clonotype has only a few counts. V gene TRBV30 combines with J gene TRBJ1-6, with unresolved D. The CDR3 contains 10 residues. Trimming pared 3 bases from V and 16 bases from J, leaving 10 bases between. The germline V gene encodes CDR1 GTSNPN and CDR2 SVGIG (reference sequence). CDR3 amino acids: CAWRVGVLHF. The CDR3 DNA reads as TGTGCCTGGAGGGTCGGAGTACTCCACTTT.

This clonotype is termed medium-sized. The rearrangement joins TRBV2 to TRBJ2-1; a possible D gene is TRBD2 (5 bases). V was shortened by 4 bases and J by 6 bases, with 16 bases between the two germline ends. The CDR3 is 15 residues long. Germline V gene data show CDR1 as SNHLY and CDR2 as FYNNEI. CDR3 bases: TGTGCCAGCAGTGCCTACGGGGAGCCGGTCAATGAGCAGTTCTTC. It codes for CASSAYGEPVNEQFF.

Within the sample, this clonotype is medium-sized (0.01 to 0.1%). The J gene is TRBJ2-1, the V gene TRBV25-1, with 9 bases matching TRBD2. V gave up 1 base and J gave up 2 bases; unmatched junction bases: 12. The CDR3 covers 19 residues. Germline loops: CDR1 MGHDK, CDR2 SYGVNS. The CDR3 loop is CASSESGTSSPSAYNEQFF. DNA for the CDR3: TGTGCCAGCAGTGAATCTGGGACTAGCTCCCCATCTGCCTACAATGAGCAGTTCTTC.

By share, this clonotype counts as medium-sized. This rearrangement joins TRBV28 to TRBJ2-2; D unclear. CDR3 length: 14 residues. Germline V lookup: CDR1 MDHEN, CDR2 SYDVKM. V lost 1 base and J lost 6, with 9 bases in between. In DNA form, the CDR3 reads TGTGCCAGCAGTTTATCGGCAGCCGCCGGGGAGCTGTTTTTT. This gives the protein CASSLSAAAGELFF.

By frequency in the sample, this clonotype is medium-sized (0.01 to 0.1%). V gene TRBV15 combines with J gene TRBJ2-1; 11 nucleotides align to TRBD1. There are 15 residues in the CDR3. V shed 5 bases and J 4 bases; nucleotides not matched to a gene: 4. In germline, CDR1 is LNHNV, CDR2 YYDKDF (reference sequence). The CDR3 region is CATSAGQGEYNEQFF. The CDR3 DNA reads TGTGCCACCAGCGCGGGACAGGGGGAATACAATGAGCAGTTCTTC.

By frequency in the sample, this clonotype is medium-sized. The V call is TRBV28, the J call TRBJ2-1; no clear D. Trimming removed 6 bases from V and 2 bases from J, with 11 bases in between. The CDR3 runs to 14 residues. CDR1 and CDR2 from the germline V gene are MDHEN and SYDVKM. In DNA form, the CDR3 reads TGTGCCAGCAGCCGACCCAGGACCTACAATGAGCAGTTCTTC. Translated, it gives CASSRPRTYNEQFF.